This record covers a single T cell receptor beta chain. Its cognate antigen is unknown. The CDR3 has 15 amino acids. Trimming pared 0 bases from V and 2 bases from J, leaving 9 bases between. Germline assignment: CDR1 SGHDN and CDR2 FVKESK. The record originates from a study of shared clonotypes between healthy human individuals. Findings and limits, study-wide: Larger estimated richness was generally recorded for naive subsets relative to memory subsets. Donors were few, which limited the genetic and exposure-history diversity represented. Relative to their counterparts shared across all four donors, non-shared clonotypes exhibited diminished generation probabilities. Clonotypes that were shared across a handful of donors made up around 4.6% of naive CD4 clonotypes.

Positively selected for CCR7, the CD45RO-negative cells used as naive CD8 cells excluded terminally differentiated effector memory CD45RA+ cells. TCRdb's table, derived via immunoSEQ multiplex PCR, lists solely in-frame clones and lacks some. The table shows 2 million to 2.5 million clones, with roughly 91% occurring only once. Material for sequencing was naive CD8+ T cells from PBMCs. The rearrangement uses TRBV14 and TRBJ2-3, with D unresolved. This receptor was identified in a man aged 18 to 35 in good health. Some clones in this sample may be carry-over from other donors' samples. The CDR3: CASSQDRAPTDTQYF. DNA for the CDR3: TGTGCCAGCAGCCAAGATCGCGCTCCCACAGATACGCAGTATTTT.